This T cell receptor (beta chain) was identified in a study of shared clonotypes between healthy human individuals (dated by TCRdb to between 2020 and 2021). Study-wide context: The cohort comprised a couple of women and a few men aged 18 to 49 years. For each donor, CD4 naive and CD4 memory were each given three plates, CD8 naive was given two plates, and CD8 memory was given one plate. Each donor's leukapheresis produced roughly between about 0.8 and 8.9 billion PBMCs. Different laboratories and diverse techniques were used to prepare libraries and sequence TCR repertoires, to increase sequencing depth and limit assay-specific biases. The study deeply sequenced blood TCR repertoires of five healthy adults to estimate repertoire size and the extent of clonotype sharing between individuals.

Healthy HIV-negative adults with no recently reported acute infections or vaccinations were included as donors. Every donor was a Caucasian adult residing in Nashville, Tennessee, USA. CD4+ T cells were enriched through magnetic negative selection, after which naive cells were positively selected on CD45RA and the remaining negative fraction served as the memory subset. Blood was obtained by leukapheresis, after which PBMCs were separated by Ficoll-Histopaque density gradient centrifugation and cryopreserved in liquid nitrogen vapor phase. Analytical flow cytometry was used to check the purity and quantity of every magnetically sorted T cell population. Genomic DNA was isolated from each sorted fraction and quantified by UV absorbance on a Nanodrop 2000c. Using the deep immunoSEQ assay, TCR CDR3 regions were amplified from genomic DNA by multiplex PCR. Extracted genomic DNA from each cell subset was spread evenly across all wells of several immunoSEQ 96-well plates, with each plate serving as a replicate. For sorted subsets, each replicate PCR was loaded with roughly 200 ng genomic DNA, equivalent to roughly 30,000 T cell genomes. Purified libraries were measured with a Qubit 3.0 fluorometer, size-checked on a Bioanalyzer 2100, and measured again with the KAPA Library Quantification kit. Every immunoSEQ 96-well plate was sequenced on a dedicated single-read 150-cycle Illumina NextSeq 550 flow cell. The original pipeline was this. Because only junctional sequences without quality scores were contained in the immunoSEQ output, filtering matching that applied to full-length reads could not be performed. To assign V/J genes and CDR3, sequences were annotated against IMGT germline references using PyIR, a Python wrapper for IgBLAST v1.9. Reads were filtered out if the reads had weak V/J assignments (E-value above 1e-6), no CDR3, stop codons, out-of-frame junctions, or ambiguous translated residues. V3J clonotypes were defined by identical inferred V gene, J gene, and CDR3 amino acid sequence. The percentage overlap between two repertoires was calculated by dividing the number of shared unique clonotypes by the size of the smaller repertoire. RTK rarefaction, the Chao1 estimator, and Recon v2.1 estimates of unobserved clonotypes were used to assess repertoire richness. Generation probabilities for all TCRbeta clonotypes obtained by the gDNA method from a handful of donors were computed using OLGA. The table comes from immuneACCESS by way of TCRdb, which keeps in-frame sequences with V and J called. Part of the clones is missing from these tables; in studies checked, under half for an unresolved V gene and the rest for unknown reasons. V and J calls and clone size are given by that table; D and trimming were obtained from the DNA. In all, the sample holds 2.3 million or so clones, and 80% to 95% of those were seen once. About 0.39% of the sample is in the top ten clones.

Comment on this clone: No cognate antigen has been identified for it. No much larger clone exists at a distance of one base, and base qualities are not known.

Counted from cysteine to phenylalanine, this CDR3 has 14 amino acids. Only the CDR3 part of the read is kept: 42 bases, read in frame from the first base. The V and J ends are trimmed by 4 bases and 2 bases, leaving 11 bases between them. CDR1 and CDR2 (MNHEY, SVGAGI) derive from the germline V gene. What the authors observed across the whole study: Naive subsets generally had larger estimated clonotype richness than memory subsets. Sampling was limited to blood, and TCR repertoires in tissue likely differ from TCR repertoires in blood. Pairwise subsampling indicated that sequencing depth was expected to affect the degree of clonotype sharing among donors. Compared with non-shared clonotypes, the clonotypes found in all four sorted-subset donors had higher generation probabilities. The genetic and exposure-history diversity represented was limited by the small number of donors. About 5% of naive CD4, more than 3% of naive CD8, 2.3% of memory CD4, and approximately 0.39% of memory CD8 clonotypes were shared across several donors. Rarefaction of sorted-subset datasets indicated incomplete sequencing despite the large sequencing depth.

Sequencing was carried out using naive CD4+ T cells from PBMCs. The cell subset or site label for this specimen denotes: CD45RA+ positively selected. This TCR came from a man in his late teens or twenties in good health. Some clones in this sample may be carry-over from other donors' samples. The chain employs TRBV6-5 and TRBJ1-2; the D gene is perhaps TRBD1, from 6 matching bases. The CDR3 protein sequence reads: CASSLTGTNYGYTF. The nucleotides are TGTGCCAGCAGTTTAACAGGGACGAACTATGGCTACACCTTC.